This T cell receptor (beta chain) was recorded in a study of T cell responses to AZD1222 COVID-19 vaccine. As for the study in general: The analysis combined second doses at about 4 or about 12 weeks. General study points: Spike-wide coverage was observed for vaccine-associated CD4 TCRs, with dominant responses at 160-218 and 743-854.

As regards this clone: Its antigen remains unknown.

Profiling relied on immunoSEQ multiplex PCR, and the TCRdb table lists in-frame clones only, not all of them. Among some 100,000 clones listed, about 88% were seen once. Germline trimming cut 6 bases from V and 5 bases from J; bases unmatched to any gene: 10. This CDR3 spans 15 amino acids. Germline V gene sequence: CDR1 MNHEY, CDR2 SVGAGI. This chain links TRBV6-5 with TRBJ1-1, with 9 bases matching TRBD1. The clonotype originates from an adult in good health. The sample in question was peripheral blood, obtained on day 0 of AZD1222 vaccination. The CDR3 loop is CASRAIRTGDTEAFF. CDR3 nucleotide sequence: TGTGCCAGCAGAGCCATCCGGACAGGGGATACTGAAGCTTTCTTT.